A single count supports the clone carrying this T cell receptor (beta chain). Produced via immunoSEQ multiplex PCR; TCRdb's table is partial and in-frame only. Here the sample spans 70,000 to 95,000 clones, almost 95% being singletons. The sample comes from a study of T cell changes during pregnancy in multiple sclerosis. This CDR3 is built from 16 residues. V shed 2 bases, J shed 3 bases, and the junction held 7 bases outside the gene matches. CDR1 and CDR2 from the germline V gene are SGHRS and YFSETQ. This chain connects TRBV5-1 to TRBJ2-3; 9 bases agree with TRBD2. The sequencing here drew on peripheral blood, taken in the third trimester of pregnancy. The TCR comes from a female donor with multiple sclerosis, enrolled in a pregnancy study. The CDR3 region has the DNA TGCGCCAGCAGCTTAACTGTAGCGGGAGCGACAGATACGCAGTATTTT. It yields the protein CASSLTVAGATDTQYF.